The 21 T cell receptor beta chains below were found in one sample sequenced in a study of cytomegalovirus exposure and HLA in healthy donors. Primers: 60 Vbeta forward and 13 Jbeta reverse. The table came from immunoSEQ multiplex PCR; TCRdb's copy has only in-frame clones and leaves some out. The sample lists some 130,000 clones, roughly 80% occurring once. Source material: PBMCs. The receptors were gathered from a man between 40 and 49 years old in good health and CMV-seronegative.

The rearrangement uses TRBV29-1 and TRBJ2-2, with D unresolved. This CDR3 has 12 residues. The germline CDR1 and CDR2 sequences are SQVTM and ANQGSEA. The V end lost 6 bases, the J end lost 3 bases, and 8 bases lay between the germline ends. DNA for the CDR3: TGCAGCGTCGTCCGGGACACCGGGGAGCTGTTTTTT. Protein product: CSVVRDTGELFF.

The V gene is TRBV5-1, the J gene TRBJ1-1, with D possibly matching TRBD1 (5 bases). V was trimmed by 3 bases and J by 3 bases, leaving 21 bases between them. There are 17 residues in the CDR3. Germline values: CDR1 SGHRS, CDR2 YFSETQ. The CDR3 nucleotides are TGCGCCAGCAGCTCCCCTACGCCAGGGCGAAGATACACTGAAGCTTTCTTT. It encodes CASSSPTPGRRYTEAFF.

This clone was picked up one time. CDR3 amino acids: CASIQEGASNEQFF. CDR3 coding DNA: TGTGCCAGCATCCAGGAGGGGGCTTCCAATGAGCAGTTCTTC. This chain uses TRBV2 with TRBJ2-1; the D gene is possibly TRBD1 (7 bases). V dropped 7 bases and J dropped 6 bases, with 16 bases sitting between them. The CDR3 consists of 14 residues. Germline V lookup: CDR1 SNHLY, CDR2 FYNNEI.

The rearrangement uses TRBV7-2 and TRBJ2-3, with 11 bases aligning to TRBD2. J was trimmed by 6 bases and V by 1 base; bases with no gene match: 9. The germline V gene has CDR1 SGHTA and CDR2 FQGNSA. The CDR3 has 17 amino acids. The CDR3 here is CASSLVVGLAALDTQYF. The CDR3 DNA follows: TGTGCCAGCAGCTTAGTGGTGGGACTAGCGGCCCTGGATACGCAGTATTTT.

This rearrangement joins TRBV5-1 to TRBJ2-2, with unresolved D. Per the germline V gene, CDR1 is SGHRS and CDR2 is YFSETQ. V lost 0 bases to trimming and J lost 2 bases, with 8 bases between them. This CDR3 has 15 residues. CDR3 loop: CASSLGVVNTGELFF. DNA for the CDR3: TGCGCCAGCAGCTTGGGTGTAGTTAACACCGGGGAGCTGTTTTTT.

The V gene is TRBV6-1, the J gene TRBJ1-2, with D possibly matching TRBD1 (5 bases). The germline V gene has CDR1 MNHNS and CDR2 SASEGT. This CDR3 region has 14 residues. V lost 7 bases and J 1 base, leaving 13 bases between the germline ends. The CDR3 nucleotides are TGTGCCAGCACCCAGGGCAGGGATAACTATGGCTACACCTTC. Amino acid sequence: CASTQGRDNYGYTF.

The chain carries TRBV30 and TRBJ1-2; D may be TRBD1 (5 bases). V lost 0 bases, J lost 4 bases, and 9 bases lay in between. CDR1 and CDR2 (germline): GTSNPN, SVGIG (reference sequence). This CDR3 is 13 amino acids long. CDR3 DNA sequence: TGTGCCTGGAGTGTTAAGGGGTCCTATGGCTACACCTTC. Translating it yields CAWSVKGSYGYTF.

V and J are TRBV29-1 and TRBJ2-3; 12 nucleotides line up with TRBD2. The CDR3 has 14 residues. J gave up 3 bases and V 6 bases, and 4 bases lay outside the gene matches. Germline V gene sequence: CDR1 SQVTM, CDR2 ANQGSEA. The CDR3 nucleotides read TGCAGCGTGGGGACTAGCGGGCCTACAGATACGCAGTATTTT. Protein: CSVGTSGPTDTQYF.

The rearrangement uses TRBV5-1 and TRBJ2-1, with 11 nucleotides matching TRBD2. The CDR3 loop spans 15 amino acids. After removal of 4 bases from V and 7 bases from J, the junction contained 7 bases not matched to a gene. Germline V CDR1 and CDR2: SGHRS, YFSETQ. The chain's CDR3 is CASSTVGTSGNEQFF. CDR3 nucleotides: TGCGCCAGCAGCACAGTAGGGACTAGCGGAAATGAGCAGTTCTTC.

CDR3 nucleotide sequence: TGTGCCAGCAGCCAGCGGGAGGATGTCGGGGAGCTGTTTTTT. Its protein is CASSQREDVGELFF. The rearrangement links TRBV6-4 to TRBJ2-2; TRBD2 aligns across 9 bases. Germline CDR1 MRHNA, CDR2 SNTAGT. The V and J ends lost 6 bases and 7 bases, in that order; junction bases with no gene match: 6. The CDR3 covers 14 residues.

The rearrangement links TRBV28 to TRBJ2-7, with a possible D match to TRBD2 (7 bases). CDR3 length: 14 residues. Trimming left V 7 bases short and J 3 bases short, with 16 bases between. Germline V gene data show CDR1 as MDHEN and CDR2 as SYDVKM. The CDR3 sequence is CASTDPGGNYEQYF. CDR3 coding DNA: TGTGCCAGCACTGACCCGGGGGGCAACTACGAGCAGTACTTC.

This chain's CDR3 is CASSSPDRGSPLHF. The CDR3 DNA sequence: TGTGCCAGTAGTTCCCCGGACAGGGGATCACCCCTCCACTTT. The chain couples TRBV19 to TRBJ1-6; TRBD1 aligns across 9 bases. CDR1 LNHDA and CDR2 SQIVND come from the germline V gene (reference sequence). This CDR3 is built from 14 residues. V was pared by 5 bases and J by 10 bases, with 6 bases of the junction left unmatched.

The rearrangement links TRBV4-2 to TRBJ2-7; 8 bases align to TRBD2. V lost 0 bases, J lost 5 bases, and 18 bases stayed unmatched. Germline CDR1 is LGHNA and CDR2 is YNFKEQ. This CDR3 comprises 19 residues. CDR3 nucleotide sequence: TGTGCCAGCAGCCAAGATCTGCCCAGCGGGAGCCTCCCGCGGAACGAGCAGTACTTC. Protein sequence: CASSQDLPSGSLPRNEQYF.

The chain combines TRBV10-3 with TRBJ2-7; 9 bases are shared with TRBD1. The germline CDR1 and CDR2 sequences are ENHRY and SYGVKD. V was pared by 3 bases and J by 3 bases, with 6 bases of the junction left unmatched. The CDR3 is made up of 15 amino acids. For the CDR3, the DNA is TGTGCCATCAGTGACCCCGGGACAGGGAACTACGAGCAGTACTTC. Encoded protein: CAISDPGTGNYEQYF.

This clone occurred a few times. This rearrangement joins TRBV6-1 to TRBJ2-5; 10 nucleotides line up with TRBD2. The J call could be wrong; TRBJ2-7 is a better fit for the DNA end. The CDR3 is made up of 13 amino acids. Germline V CDR1 and CDR2: MNHNS, SASEGT. CDR3 sequence (DNA): TGTGCCAGCACGACTAGCGGGCCCTACGAGCAGTACTTC. Translated, it gives CASTTSGPYEQYF.

The V call is TRBV6-5, the J call TRBJ1-1, with 9 bases aligning to TRBD1. The germline V gene encodes CDR1 MNHEY and CDR2 SVGAGI. The CDR3 has 15 amino acids. Unmatched junction bases numbered 14, after V lost 7 bases and J lost 8 bases. The CDR3 DNA reads TGTGCCAGCAAACCATCCGGGACAGGGTCCCCAGAAGCTTTCTTT. Its protein is CASKPSGTGSPEAFF.

V is TRBV4-1 and J is TRBJ2-3; 8 nucleotides align to TRBD2. V shed 0 bases, J shed 5 bases, and the junction held 10 bases outside the gene matches. Germline CDR1 is MGHRA and CDR2 is YSYEKL. This CDR3 has 17 residues. DNA of the CDR3: TGCGCCAGCAGCCAAGATGGCCCGACTAGCGTACTAGATACGCAGTATTTT. It yields the protein CASSQDGPTSVLDTQYF.

V is TRBV5-1 and J is TRBJ1-1; 8 nucleotides match TRBD1. V trimming: 4 bases; J trimming: 1 base; junction bases outside the gene matches: 3. The CDR3 extends over 14 amino acids. Germline V gene data show CDR1 as SGHRS and CDR2 as YFSETQ. The CDR3 DNA is TGCGCCAGCAGCGATGGACAGGGGAACACTGAAGCTTTCTTT. Its protein product is CASSDGQGNTEAFF.

The rearrangement uses TRBV12-5 and TRBJ2-7; maybe TRBD1 (6 bases). V was shortened by 5 bases and J by 6 bases, with 14 bases between the two germline ends. Germline lookup yields CDR1 LGHNT and CDR2 FRNRAP. The CDR3 loop spans 13 amino acids. The CDR3 bases are TGTGCTAGTGGTCACTCTACAGGGACCGAGCAGTACTTC. Translation gives CASGHSTGTEQYF.

The V and J genes are TRBV16 and TRBJ2-1; 9 bases are a match to TRBD2. V was clipped by 1 base and J by 4 bases; unmatched bases: 11. The germline V gene encodes CDR1 KGHSY and CDR2 FQNENV. The CDR3 extends over 18 amino acids. This CDR3 reads CASSQWRLAGGRYNEQFF. CDR3 nucleotide sequence: TGTGCCAGCAGCCAATGGCGCTTGGCGGGAGGGAGGTACAATGAGCAGTTCTTC. The full variable domain, in which reference TRBV16 and TRBJ2-1 provide the parts outside the CDR3, is GEEVAQTPKHLVRGEGQKAKLYCAPIKGHSYVFWYQQVLKNEFKFLISFQNENVFDETGMPKERFSAKCLPNSPCSLEIQATKLEDSAVYFCASSQWRLAGGRYNEQFFGPGTRLTVL.

CDR3 amino acids: CASISTGRVQETQYF. The CDR3 DNA sequence: TGTGCCAGCATCTCGACAGGGAGAGTGCAAGAGACCCAGTACTTC. The chain uses TRBV2 and TRBJ2-5; TRBD1 matches 7 bases. The germline gives CDR1 SNHLY, CDR2 FYNNEI. CDR3 length: 15 residues. The V gene end was trimmed by 7 bases and the J gene end by 2 bases; junction bases not matched to a gene: 10.